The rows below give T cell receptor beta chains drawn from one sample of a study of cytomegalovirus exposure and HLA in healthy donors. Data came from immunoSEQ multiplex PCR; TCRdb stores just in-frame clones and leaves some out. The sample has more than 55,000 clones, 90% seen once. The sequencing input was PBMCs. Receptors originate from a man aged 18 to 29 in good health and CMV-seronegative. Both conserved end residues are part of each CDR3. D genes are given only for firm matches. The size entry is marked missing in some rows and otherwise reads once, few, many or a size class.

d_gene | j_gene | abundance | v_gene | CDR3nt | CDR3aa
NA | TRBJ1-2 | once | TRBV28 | TGTGCCAGCAGTTTAGGCAGGGTCTATGGCTACACCTTC | CASSLGRVYGYTF
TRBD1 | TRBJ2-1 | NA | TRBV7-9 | TGTGCCAGCAGCTCTGACAGGGCCAATGAGCAGTTCTTC | CASSSDRANEQFF
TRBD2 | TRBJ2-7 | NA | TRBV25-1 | TGTGCCAGCAGTTCTACTAGCGGAAACTACGAGCAGTACTTC | CASSSTSGNYEQYF
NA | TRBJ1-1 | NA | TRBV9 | TGTGCCAGCAGCGTAGCCGTGAACACTGAAGCTTTCTTT | CASSVAVNTEAFF
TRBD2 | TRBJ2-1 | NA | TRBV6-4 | TGTGCCAGCAGTGACACCTTCCTTAGCGGGAGTAACCCCAATGAGCAGTTCTTC | CASSDTFLSGSNPNEQFF
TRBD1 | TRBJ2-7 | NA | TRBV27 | TGTGCCAGCAGTTTATCGCGACAGGGCCAGCGCAGGGCCTACGAGCAGTACTTC | CASSLSRQGQRRAYEQYF
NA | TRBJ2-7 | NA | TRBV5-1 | TGCGCCAGCAGCTTGGCTGCTACCTACGAGCAGTACTTC | CASSLAATYEQYF
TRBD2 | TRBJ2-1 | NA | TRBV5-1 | TGCGCCAGCAGCTTCGCCGGACTAGCGGGATACAATGAGCAGTTCTTC | CASSFAGLAGYNEQFF
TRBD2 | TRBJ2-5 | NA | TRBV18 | TGTGCCAGCTCACCTGTTCCTACTAGCGGAGAGACCCAGTACTTC | CASSPVPTSGETQYF
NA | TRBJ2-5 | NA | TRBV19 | TGTGCCAGTAGTATACAGGGAGGAGAGACCCAGTACTTC | CASSIQGGETQYF
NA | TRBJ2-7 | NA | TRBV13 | TGTGCCAGCAGCCCCGACAACTCCTACGAGCAGTACTTC | CASSPDNSYEQYF
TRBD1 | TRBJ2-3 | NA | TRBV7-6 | TGTGCCAGCAGCTCGTCAGGGGGCGCGGCGGATACGCAGTATTTT | CASSSSGGAADTQYF